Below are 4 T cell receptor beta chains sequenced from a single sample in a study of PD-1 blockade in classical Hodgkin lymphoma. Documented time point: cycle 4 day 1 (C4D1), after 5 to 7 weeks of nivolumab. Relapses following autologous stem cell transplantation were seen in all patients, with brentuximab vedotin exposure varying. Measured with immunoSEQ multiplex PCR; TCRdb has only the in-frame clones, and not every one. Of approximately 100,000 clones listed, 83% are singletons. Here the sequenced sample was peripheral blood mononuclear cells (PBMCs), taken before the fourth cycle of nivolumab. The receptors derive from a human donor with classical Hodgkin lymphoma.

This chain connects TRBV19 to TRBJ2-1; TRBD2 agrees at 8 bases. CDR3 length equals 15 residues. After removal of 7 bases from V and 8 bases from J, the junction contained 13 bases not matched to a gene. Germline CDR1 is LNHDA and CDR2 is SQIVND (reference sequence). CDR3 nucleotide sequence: TGTGCCAGTACCCTGGGACTAGGTATCAGCGATGAGCAGTTCTTC. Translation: CASTLGLGISDEQFF.

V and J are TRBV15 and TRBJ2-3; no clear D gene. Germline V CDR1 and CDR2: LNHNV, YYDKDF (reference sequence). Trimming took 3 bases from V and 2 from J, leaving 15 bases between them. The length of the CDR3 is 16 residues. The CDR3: CATSSPTWSDTDTQYF. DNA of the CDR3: TGTGCCACCAGCAGCCCCACATGGTCGGACACAGATACGCAGTATTTT.

The DNA of the CDR3 is TGTGCCAGCAGTGCCGGCAGCAGAACCAATGAGCAGTTCTTC. Amino acid sequence: CASSAGSRTNEQFF. The chain combines TRBV2 with TRBJ2-1; D unclear. V lost 4 bases to trimming and J lost 6 bases, with 13 bases between them. In germline, CDR1 is SNHLY, CDR2 FYNNEI. The length of the CDR3 is 14 residues.

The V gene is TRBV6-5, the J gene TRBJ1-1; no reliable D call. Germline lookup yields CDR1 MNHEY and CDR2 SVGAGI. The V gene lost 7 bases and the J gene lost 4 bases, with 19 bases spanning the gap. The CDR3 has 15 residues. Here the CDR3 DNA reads TGTGCCAGCACCGTAGGTGCTGGGGTGGGCACTGAAGCTTTCTTT. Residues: CASTVGAGVGTEAFF.